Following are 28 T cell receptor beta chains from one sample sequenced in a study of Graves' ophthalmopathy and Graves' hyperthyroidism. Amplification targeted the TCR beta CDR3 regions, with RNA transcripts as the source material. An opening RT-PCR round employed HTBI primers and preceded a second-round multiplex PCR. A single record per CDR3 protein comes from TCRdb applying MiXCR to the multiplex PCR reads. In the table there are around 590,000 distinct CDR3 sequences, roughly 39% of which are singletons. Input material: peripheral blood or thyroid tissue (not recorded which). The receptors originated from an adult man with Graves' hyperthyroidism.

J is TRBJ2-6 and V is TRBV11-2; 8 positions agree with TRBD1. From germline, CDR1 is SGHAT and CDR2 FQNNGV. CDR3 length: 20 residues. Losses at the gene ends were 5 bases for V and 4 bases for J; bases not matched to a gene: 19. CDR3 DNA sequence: TGTGCCAGCAGCCAAGATCTGAGCGGACAGGGCCCTCCAGGGGCCAACGTCCTGACTTTC. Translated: CASSQDLSGQGPPGANVLTF.

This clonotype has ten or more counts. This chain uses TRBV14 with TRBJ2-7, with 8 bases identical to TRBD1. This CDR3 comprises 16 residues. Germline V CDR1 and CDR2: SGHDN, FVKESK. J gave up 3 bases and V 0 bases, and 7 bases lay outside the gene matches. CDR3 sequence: CASSQDLPGGGYEQYF. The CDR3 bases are TGTGCCAGCAGCCAAGATCTGCCAGGGGGCGGCTACGAGCAGTACTTC.

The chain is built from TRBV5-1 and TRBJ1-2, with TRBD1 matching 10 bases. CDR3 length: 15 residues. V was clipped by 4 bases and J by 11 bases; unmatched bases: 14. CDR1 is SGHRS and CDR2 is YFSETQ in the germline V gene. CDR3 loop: CASSVEGDRGSPYTF. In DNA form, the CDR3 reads TGCGCCAGCAGCGTTGAAGGGGACAGGGGAAGCCCGTACACCTTC.

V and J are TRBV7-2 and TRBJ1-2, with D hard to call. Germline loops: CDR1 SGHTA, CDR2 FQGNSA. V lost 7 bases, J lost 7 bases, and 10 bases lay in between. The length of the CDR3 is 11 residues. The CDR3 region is CASTDRSGYTF. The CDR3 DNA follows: TGTGCCAGCACAGACCGCTCTGGCTACACCTTC.

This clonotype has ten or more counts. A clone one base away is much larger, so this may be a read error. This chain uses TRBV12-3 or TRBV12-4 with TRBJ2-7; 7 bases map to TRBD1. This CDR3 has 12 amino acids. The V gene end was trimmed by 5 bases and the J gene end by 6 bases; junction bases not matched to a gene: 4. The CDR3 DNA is TGTGCCAGCAGTCAAGGGGGCCCCGAGCAGTACTTC. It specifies CASSQGGPEQYF.

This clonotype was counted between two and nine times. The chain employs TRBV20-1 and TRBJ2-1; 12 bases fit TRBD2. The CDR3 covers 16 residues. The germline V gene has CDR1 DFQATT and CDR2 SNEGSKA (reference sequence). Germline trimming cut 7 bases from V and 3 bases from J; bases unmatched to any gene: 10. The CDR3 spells CSVRLAGVKIYNEQFF. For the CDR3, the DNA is TGCAGTGTCAGACTAGCGGGGGTCAAGATCTACAATGAGCAGTTCTTC.

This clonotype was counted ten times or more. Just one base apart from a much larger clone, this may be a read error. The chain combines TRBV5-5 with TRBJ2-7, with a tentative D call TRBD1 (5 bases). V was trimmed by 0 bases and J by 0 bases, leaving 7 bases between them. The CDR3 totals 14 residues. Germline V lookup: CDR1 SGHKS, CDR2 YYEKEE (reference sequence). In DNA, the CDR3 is TGTGCCAGCAGCTTGGACAGGATCTCCTACGAGCAGTACTTC. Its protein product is CASSLDRISYEQYF.

CDR3 loop: CASSLSLSGKGAWIQYF. The CDR3 bases are TGTGCCAGCAGTTTATCGCTGTCCGGGAAGGGGGCTTGGATCCAGTACTTC. This sequence joins TRBV27 and TRBJ2-5, with TRBD1 matching over 7 bases. Trimming took 0 bases from V and 10 from J; bases not matched to a gene: 17. The CDR3 spans 17 residues. Germline CDR1 and CDR2: MNHEY and SMNVEV (reference sequence).

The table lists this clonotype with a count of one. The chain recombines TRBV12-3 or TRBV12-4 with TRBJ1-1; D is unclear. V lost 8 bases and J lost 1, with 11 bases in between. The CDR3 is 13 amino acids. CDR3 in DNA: TGTGCCAGCGGTCCCTTTGAGAACACTGAAGCTTTCTTT. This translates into CASGPFENTEAFF.

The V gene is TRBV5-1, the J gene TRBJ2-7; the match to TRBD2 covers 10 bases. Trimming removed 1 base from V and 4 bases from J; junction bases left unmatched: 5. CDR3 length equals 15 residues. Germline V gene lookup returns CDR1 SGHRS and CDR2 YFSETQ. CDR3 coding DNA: TGCGCCAGCAGCTTGACTAGCGGGATCGGATACGAGCAGTACTTC. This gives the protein CASSLTSGIGYEQYF.

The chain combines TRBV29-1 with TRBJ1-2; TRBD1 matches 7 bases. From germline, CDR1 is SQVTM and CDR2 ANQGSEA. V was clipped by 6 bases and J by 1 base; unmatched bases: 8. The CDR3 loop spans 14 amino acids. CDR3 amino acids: CSVTGTEFNYGYTF. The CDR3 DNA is TGCAGCGTGACCGGGACAGAATTTAACTATGGCTACACCTTC.

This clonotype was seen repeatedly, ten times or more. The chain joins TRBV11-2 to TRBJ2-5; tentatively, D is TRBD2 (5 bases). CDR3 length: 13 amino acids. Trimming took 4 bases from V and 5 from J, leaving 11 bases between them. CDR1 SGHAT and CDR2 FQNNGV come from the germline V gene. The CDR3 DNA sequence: TGTGCCAGCAGCTCCGGACTTAGGGAGACCCAGTACTTC. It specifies CASSSGLRETQYF.

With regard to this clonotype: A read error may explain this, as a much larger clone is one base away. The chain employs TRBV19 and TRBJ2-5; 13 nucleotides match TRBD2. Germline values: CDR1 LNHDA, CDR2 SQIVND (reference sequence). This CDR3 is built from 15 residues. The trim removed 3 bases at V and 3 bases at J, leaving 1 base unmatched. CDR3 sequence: CASSMTSGGKETQYF. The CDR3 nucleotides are TGTGCCAGTAGTATGACTAGCGGGGGGAAAGAGACCCAGTACTTC.

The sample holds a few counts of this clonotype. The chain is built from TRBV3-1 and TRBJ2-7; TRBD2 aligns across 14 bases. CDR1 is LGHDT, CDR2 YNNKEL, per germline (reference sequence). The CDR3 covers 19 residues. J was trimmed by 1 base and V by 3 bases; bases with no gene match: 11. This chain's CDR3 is CASSQQGLAGARWSYEQYF. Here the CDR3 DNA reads TGTGCCAGCAGCCAGCAGGGACTAGCGGGGGCCAGGTGGTCCTACGAGCAGTACTTC.

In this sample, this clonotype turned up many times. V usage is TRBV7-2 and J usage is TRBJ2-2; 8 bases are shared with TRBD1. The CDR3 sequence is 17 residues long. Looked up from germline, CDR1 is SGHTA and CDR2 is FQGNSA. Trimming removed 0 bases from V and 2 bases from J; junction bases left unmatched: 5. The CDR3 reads CASSLAKAGGNTGELFF. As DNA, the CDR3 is TGTGCCAGCAGCTTAGCGAAGGCAGGGGGCAACACCGGGGAGCTGTTTTTT.

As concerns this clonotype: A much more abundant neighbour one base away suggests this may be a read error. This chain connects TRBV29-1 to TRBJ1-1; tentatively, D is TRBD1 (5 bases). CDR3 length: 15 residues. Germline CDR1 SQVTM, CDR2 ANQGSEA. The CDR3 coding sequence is TGCAGCGTTGAAGGGGGACGTCCCGTTCGCACTGAAACTTTCTTT. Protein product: CSVEGGRPVRTETFF.

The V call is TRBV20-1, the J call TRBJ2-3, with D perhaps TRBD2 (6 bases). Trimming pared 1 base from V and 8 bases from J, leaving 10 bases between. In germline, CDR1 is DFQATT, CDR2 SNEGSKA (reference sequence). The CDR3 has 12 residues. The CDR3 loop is CSARGRAGTQYF. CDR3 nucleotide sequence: TGCAGTGCTAGAGGGAGGGCCGGTACGCAGTATTTT.

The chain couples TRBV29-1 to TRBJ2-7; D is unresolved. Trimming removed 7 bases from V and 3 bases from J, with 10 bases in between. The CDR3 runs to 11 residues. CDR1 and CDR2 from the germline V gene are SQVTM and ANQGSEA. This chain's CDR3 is CSGRRDYEQYF. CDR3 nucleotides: TGCAGCGGCAGGCGAGACTACGAGCAGTACTTC.

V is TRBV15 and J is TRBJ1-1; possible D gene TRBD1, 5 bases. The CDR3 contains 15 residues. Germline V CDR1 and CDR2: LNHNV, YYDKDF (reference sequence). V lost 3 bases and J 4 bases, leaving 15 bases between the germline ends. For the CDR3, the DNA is TGTGCCACCAGCAGGATTCGGCAGGGCGGCACTGAAGCTTTCTTT. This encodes CATSRIRQGGTEAFF.

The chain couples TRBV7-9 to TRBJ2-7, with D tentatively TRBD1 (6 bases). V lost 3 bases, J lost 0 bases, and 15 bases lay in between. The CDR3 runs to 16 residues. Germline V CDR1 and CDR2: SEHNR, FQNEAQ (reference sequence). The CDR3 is CASSFRVQGVSYEQYF. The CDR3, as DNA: TGTGCCAGCAGCTTCCGGGTACAGGGAGTCTCCTACGAGCAGTACTTC. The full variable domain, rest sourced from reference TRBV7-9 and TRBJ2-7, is DTGVSQNPRHKITKRGQNVTFRCDPISEHNRLYWYRQTLGQGPEFLTYFQNEAQLEKSRLLSDRFSAERPKGSFSTLEIQRTEQGDSAMYLCASSFRVQGVSYEQYFGPGTRLTVT.

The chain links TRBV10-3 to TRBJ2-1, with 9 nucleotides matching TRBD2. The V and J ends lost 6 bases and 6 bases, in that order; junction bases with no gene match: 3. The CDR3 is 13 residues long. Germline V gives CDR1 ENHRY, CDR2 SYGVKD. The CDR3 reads CAIRERGANEQFF. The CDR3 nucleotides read TGTGCCATCAGGGAGCGGGGGGCCAATGAGCAGTTCTTC.

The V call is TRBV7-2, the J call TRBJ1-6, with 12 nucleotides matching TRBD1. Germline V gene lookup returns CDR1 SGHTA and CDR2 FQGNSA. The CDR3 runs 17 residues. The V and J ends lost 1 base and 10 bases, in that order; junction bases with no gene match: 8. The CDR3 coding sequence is TGTGCCAGCAGCTTAGGCCCGGGACAGGGGGCGGAATCACCCCTCCACTTT. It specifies CASSLGPGQGAESPLHF. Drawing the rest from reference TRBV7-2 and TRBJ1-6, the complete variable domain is GAGVSQSPSNKVTEKGKDVELRCDPISGHTALYWYRQSLGQGLEFLIYFQGNSAPDKSGLPSDRFSAERTGGSVSTLTIQRTQQEDSAVYLCASSLGPGQGAESPLHFGNGTRLTVT.

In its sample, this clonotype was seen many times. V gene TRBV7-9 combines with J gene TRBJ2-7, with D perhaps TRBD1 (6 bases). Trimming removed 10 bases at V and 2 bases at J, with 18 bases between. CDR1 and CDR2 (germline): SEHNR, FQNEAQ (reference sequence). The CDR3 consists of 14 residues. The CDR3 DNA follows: TGTGCCACCTCTGGGGGCGGCAAAGCCTACGAGCAGTACTTC. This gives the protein CATSGGGKAYEQYF.

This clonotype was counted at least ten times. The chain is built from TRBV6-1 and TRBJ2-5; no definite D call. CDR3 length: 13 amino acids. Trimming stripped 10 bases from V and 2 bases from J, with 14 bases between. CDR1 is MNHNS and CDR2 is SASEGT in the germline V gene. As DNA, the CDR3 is TGTGCCACCAGAGCTAGGGTTCAAGAGACCCAGTACTTC. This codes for CATRARVQETQYF.

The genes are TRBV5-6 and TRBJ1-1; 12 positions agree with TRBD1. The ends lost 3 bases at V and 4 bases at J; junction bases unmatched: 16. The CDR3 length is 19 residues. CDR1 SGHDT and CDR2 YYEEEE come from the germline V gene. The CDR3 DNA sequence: TGTGCCAGCAGCTCGTCCCGGGACAGGGGGCGCTTTCGGAGCACTGAAGCTTTCTTT. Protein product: CASSSSRDRGRFRSTEAFF.

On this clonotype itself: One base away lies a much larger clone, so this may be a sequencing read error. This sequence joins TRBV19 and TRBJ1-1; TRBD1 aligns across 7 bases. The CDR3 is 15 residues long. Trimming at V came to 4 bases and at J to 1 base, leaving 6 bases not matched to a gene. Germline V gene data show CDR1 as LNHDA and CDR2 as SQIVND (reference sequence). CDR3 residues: CASSTTRGRNTEAFF. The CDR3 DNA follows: TGTGCCAGTAGTACAACAAGGGGGCGGAACACTGAAGCTTTCTTT.

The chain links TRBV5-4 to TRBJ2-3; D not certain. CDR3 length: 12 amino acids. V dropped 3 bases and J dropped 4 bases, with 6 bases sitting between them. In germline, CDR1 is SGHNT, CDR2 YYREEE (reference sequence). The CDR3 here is CASSSTSDTQYF. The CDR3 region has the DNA TGTGCCAGCAGCTCTACATCAGATACGCAGTATTTT.

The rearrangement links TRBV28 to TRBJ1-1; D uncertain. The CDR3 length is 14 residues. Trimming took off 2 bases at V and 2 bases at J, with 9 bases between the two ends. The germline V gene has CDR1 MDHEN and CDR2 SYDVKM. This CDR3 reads CASSLLSENTEAFF. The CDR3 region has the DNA TGTGCCAGCAGTTTACTTTCTGAAAACACTGAAGCTTTCTTT.